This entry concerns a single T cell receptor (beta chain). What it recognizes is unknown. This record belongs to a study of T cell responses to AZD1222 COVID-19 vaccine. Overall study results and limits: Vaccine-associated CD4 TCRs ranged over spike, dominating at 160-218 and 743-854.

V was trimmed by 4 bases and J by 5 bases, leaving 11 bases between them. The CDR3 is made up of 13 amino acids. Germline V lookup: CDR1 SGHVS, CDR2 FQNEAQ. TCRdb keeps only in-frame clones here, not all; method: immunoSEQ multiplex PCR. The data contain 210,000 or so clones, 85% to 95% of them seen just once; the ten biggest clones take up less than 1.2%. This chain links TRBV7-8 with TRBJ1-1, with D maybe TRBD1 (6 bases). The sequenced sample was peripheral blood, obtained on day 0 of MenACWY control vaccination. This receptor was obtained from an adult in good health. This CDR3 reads CASSWIRGTEAFF. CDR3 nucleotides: TGTGCCAGCAGCTGGATCAGGGGTACTGAAGCTTTCTTT. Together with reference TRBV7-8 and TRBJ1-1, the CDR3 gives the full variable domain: GAGVSQSPRYKVAKRGQDVALRCDPISGHVSLFWYQQALGQGPEFLTYFQNEAQLDKSGLPSDRFFAERPEGSVSTLKIQRTQQEDSAVYLCASSWIRGTEAFFGQGTRLTVV.